Below, 31 T cell receptor beta chains from the same sample are listed, as sequenced in a study of blood T cell repertoires in COVID-19 (dated by TCRdb to the early 2020s). Library method: the immunoSEQ multiplex PCR assay. TCRdb took over this immuneACCESS table, retaining in-frame rearrangements with V and J assigned. Such tables are incomplete; in checked studies, under half of the missing clones stem from an unresolved V gene, and the remainder is unexplained. Recorded for this sample are roughly 99,000 clones; roughly 78% of them occurred a single time. The ten most abundant clones make up about a sixth of the sample. The sequencing sample was made of peripheral blood. These receptors were collected from an elderly woman with active or convalescent COVID-19.

J is TRBJ2-3 and V is TRBV15; TRBD2 matches 12 bases. The length of the CDR3 is 15 residues. Trimming at V came to 8 bases and at J to 4 bases, leaving 7 bases not matched to a gene. Germline CDR1 and CDR2: LNHNV and YYDKDF (reference sequence). CDR3 nucleotide sequence: TGTGCCACCGGCCGACTAGCGGGAGAGTCAGATACGCAGTATTTT. Encoded protein: CATGRLAGESDTQYF.

The chain has TRBV19 and TRBJ1-1; 8 bases fit TRBD1. J gave up 5 bases and V 6 bases, and 11 bases lay outside the gene matches. The CDR3 sequence is 15 residues long. Per the germline V gene, CDR1 is LNHDA and CDR2 is SQIVND (reference sequence). CDR3 region: CASSTNRGRSTEAFF. For the CDR3, the DNA is TGTGCCAGTAGCACCAACAGGGGGAGGAGTACTGAAGCTTTCTTT.

The CDR3: CASRIPSGTGSDEQYF. In nucleotides, the CDR3 is TGCGCCAGCAGGATTCCGTCCGGGACAGGGAGCGACGAGCAGTACTTC. This chain links TRBV5-1 with TRBJ2-7; 9 bases map to TRBD1. V shed 5 bases and J 5 bases; nucleotides not matched to a gene: 14. CDR3 length: 16 residues. Germline V gene sequence: CDR1 SGHRS, CDR2 YFSETQ.

About this clone: Other DNA sequences in the same sample also yield this CDR3. The CDR3 DNA reads TGTGCCAGCAGCTTACGACTAGCGGGGCACAATGAGCAGTTCTTC. This gives the protein CASSLRLAGHNEQFF. This chain joins TRBV7-3 and TRBJ2-1; 11 nucleotides align to TRBD2. J was trimmed by 5 bases and V by 2 bases; bases with no gene match: 2. Germline V lookup: CDR1 SGHTA, CDR2 FQGTGA. The CDR3 contains 15 residues.

The V call is TRBV5-1, the J call TRBJ2-2; 7 bases agree with TRBD2. The germline V gene encodes CDR1 SGHRS and CDR2 YFSETQ. J was trimmed by 2 bases and V by 4 bases; bases with no gene match: 5. The CDR3 length is 15 residues. CDR3 sequence: CASSPRTSNTGELFF. For the CDR3, the DNA is TGCGCCAGCAGCCCCAGGACTAGTAACACCGGGGAGCTGTTTTTT. Supplemented by reference TRBV5-1 and TRBJ2-2, the full variable domain reads KAGVTQTPRYLIKTRGQQVTLSCSPISGHRSVSWYQQTPGQGLQFLFEYFSETQRNKGNFPGRFSGRQFSNSRSEMNVSTLELGDSALYLCASSPRTSNTGELFFGEGSRLTVL.

The chain couples TRBV6-5 to TRBJ2-3; TRBD1 might be the D (5 bases). This CDR3 is built from 14 residues. V lost 6 bases, J lost 5 bases, and 15 bases lay in between. Germline-derived CDR1 and CDR2 are MNHEY and SVGAGI. CDR3 sequence reads: CASRSFGAQDTQYF. CDR3 coding DNA: TGTGCCAGCAGATCGTTTGGGGCGCAAGATACGCAGTATTTT.

The chain employs TRBV7-6 and TRBJ2-2; D is undetermined. CDR3 length equals 12 residues. Trimming left V 4 bases short and J 2 bases short, with 2 bases between. Germline-derived CDR1 and CDR2 are SGHVS and FNYEAQ. CDR3 coding DNA: TGTGCCAGCAGCTCAAACACCGGGGAGCTGTTTTTT. Translating it yields CASSSNTGELFF.

This clone came up a few times. The chain links TRBV6-2 or TRBV6-3 to TRBJ2-5; 10 bases agree with TRBD1. Germline V gene lookup returns CDR1 MNHEY and CDR2 SVGEGT. V shed 6 bases, J shed 5 bases, and the junction held 3 bases outside the gene matches. CDR3 size: 13 residues. This CDR3 reads CASSRQGAETQYF. The CDR3 region has the DNA TGTGCCAGCAGCCGACAGGGGGCTGAGACCCAGTACTTC.

The chain recombines TRBV18 with TRBJ2-7, with D possibly being TRBD1 (7 bases). V was cut by 6 bases and J by 3 bases, with 18 bases left in between. The CDR3 is 15 residues long. Germline V CDR1 and CDR2: KGHSH, LQKENI. The CDR3 sequence is CASSLGGTDLYEQYF. In DNA form, the CDR3 reads TGTGCCAGCTCCCTAGGGGGGACAGACCTCTACGAGCAGTACTTC. Combining the CDR3 with reference TRBV18 and TRBJ2-7 gives the whole variable domain NAGVMQNPRHLVRRRGQEARLRCSPMKGHSHVYWYRQLPEEGLKFMVYLQKENIIDESGMPKERFSAEFPKEGPSILRIQQVVRGDSAAYFCASSLGGTDLYEQYFGPGTRLTVT.

The chain couples TRBV20-1 to TRBJ2-3; the D gene is possibly TRBD2 (5 bases). Per the germline V gene, CDR1 is DFQATT and CDR2 is SNEGSKA (reference sequence). V gave up 6 bases and J gave up 6 bases, with 10 bases separating them. The CDR3 length is 11 residues. The CDR3 loop reads CSALRGDTQYF. The CDR3 nucleotides are TGCAGTGCCTTGCGCGGGGATACGCAGTATTTT.

This clone was seen only once. A much larger clone differs by one base, so this may be a read error. J is TRBJ2-2 and V is TRBV6-7, with no clear D. TRBV6-7 is an ORF, and what it does is uncertain. Deletions cut 7 bases from V and 1 base from J, with 4 bases between. The CDR3 is made up of 12 amino acids. The CDR3 bases are TGTGCCAGCACGGGGAACACCGGGGAGCTGTTTTTT. It translates to CASTGNTGELFF.

This sequence joins TRBV4-1 and TRBJ2-4; TRBD1 agrees at 9 bases. This CDR3 comprises 16 residues. CDR1 and CDR2 from the germline V gene are MGHRA and YSYEKL. The trim removed 1 base at V and 6 bases at J, leaving 7 bases unmatched. CDR3 sequence: CASSQGDRVGRNIQYF. The CDR3 DNA reads TGCGCCAGCAGCCAAGGGGACAGGGTGGGAAGAAACATTCAGTACTTC.

This clone was counted once. This chain links TRBV9 with TRBJ2-1; 9 nucleotides match TRBD2. V lost 4 bases to trimming and J lost 15 bases; unmatched junction nucleotides: 14. The CDR3 consists of 14 residues. Germline CDR1 SGDLS, CDR2 YYNGEE. The CDR3 region is CASSSSGTSQKPFF. In DNA form, the CDR3 reads TGTGCCAGCAGCAGTTCCGGGACTAGCCAAAAACCGTTCTTC.

The rearrangement links TRBV9 to TRBJ2-5, with D unclear. The germline V gene encodes CDR1 SGDLS and CDR2 YYNGEE. The CDR3 totals 17 residues. V shed 1 base and J shed 5 bases, with 21 bases lying between them. CDR3 sequence (DNA): TGTGCCAGCAGCGTACTCTCCCACCTTGGCGGTGGGGAGACCCAGTACTTC. This sequence encodes CASSVLSHLGGGETQYF.

In its sample, this clone was seen a few times. V gene TRBV18 combines with J gene TRBJ2-1; D is undetermined. The CDR3 is 13 amino acids. Trimming cost V 0 bases and J 5 bases, with 5 bases left between them. From germline, CDR1 is KGHSH and CDR2 LQKENI. The CDR3 spells CASSPPFDNEQFF. The CDR3 region has the DNA TGTGCCAGCTCACCACCATTCGACAATGAGCAGTTCTTC.

This clone was observed a single time. The V gene is TRBV5-1, the J gene TRBJ1-1; D unclear. V lost 0 bases to trimming and J lost 7 bases, with 10 bases between them. Germline lookup yields CDR1 SGHRS and CDR2 YFSETQ. The CDR3 contains 13 residues. The CDR3 region has the DNA TGCGCCAGCAGCTTGGTCGCTGGCAATGAAGCTTTCTTT. This translates into CASSLVAGNEAFF.

The V gene is TRBV7-2, the J gene TRBJ2-4, with D possibly being TRBD1 (5 bases). The CDR3 runs to 15 residues. V lost 7 bases, J lost 0 bases, and 13 bases lay in between. Germline-derived CDR1 and CDR2 are SGHTA and FQGNSA. The CDR3 DNA reads as TGTGCCAGCACCCTCCCGCAGGGAGCCAAAAACATTCAGTACTTC. It encodes CASTLPQGAKNIQYF.

This sequence joins TRBV18 and TRBJ2-3; 7 nucleotides agree with TRBD2. This CDR3 region has 16 residues. The V gene end was trimmed by 0 bases and the J gene end by 0 bases; junction bases not matched to a gene: 3. Germline CDR1 and CDR2: KGHSH and LQKENI. The CDR3 DNA follows: TGTGCCAGCTCACCACCTCTAGCGGATAGCACAGATACGCAGTATTTT. It encodes CASSPPLADSTDTQYF.

V is TRBV5-1 and J is TRBJ2-7; TRBD1 might be the D (5 bases). The germline V gene has CDR1 SGHRS and CDR2 YFSETQ. The length of the CDR3 is 15 residues. Trimming removed 4 bases from V and 0 bases from J, with 14 bases in between. DNA for the CDR3: TGCGCCAGCAGCCTCAGGGCGGACGGCTCCTACGAGCAGTACTTC. Translation: CASSLRADGSYEQYF.

This chain uses TRBV7-7 with TRBJ2-5; D is unresolved. Germline assignment: CDR1 SSHAT and CDR2 FNYEAQ (reference sequence). V was cut by 1 base and J by 0 bases, with 6 bases left in between. The CDR3 extends over 14 amino acids. The CDR3 loop reads CASSLVADQETQYF. CDR3 sequence (DNA): TGTGCCAGCAGCTTAGTGGCAGACCAAGAGACCCAGTACTTC.

The CDR3 DNA follows: TGTGCCAGTAGTACCTTACAGGGGAGCGAAGCTTTCTTT. Protein product: CASSTLQGSEAFF. This chain joins TRBV19 and TRBJ1-1, with TRBD1 identical over 7 bases. CDR3 length equals 13 residues. J was trimmed by 8 bases and V by 4 bases; bases with no gene match: 7. Germline V CDR1 and CDR2: LNHDA, SQIVND (reference sequence).

V gene TRBV7-3 combines with J gene TRBJ2-1; 7 bases line up with TRBD2. The ends lost 1 base at V and 0 bases at J; junction bases unmatched: 0. There are 15 residues in the CDR3. Per the germline V gene, CDR1 is SGHTA and CDR2 is FQGTGA. DNA of the CDR3: TGTGCCAGCAGCTTAAGCGGGGGCTCCTACAATGAGCAGTTCTTC. It codes for CASSLSGGSYNEQFF.

The CDR3 here is CASSSSGRAYYNEQFF. The CDR3 DNA reads as TGTGCCAGCAGCAGTAGCGGGAGGGCCTACTACAATGAGCAGTTCTTC. The J gene is TRBJ2-1, the V gene TRBV7-9, with 11 bases aligning to TRBD2. Germline assignment: CDR1 SEHNR and CDR2 FQNEAQ (reference sequence). V shed 5 bases, J shed 3 bases, and the junction held 6 bases outside the gene matches. The CDR3 runs 16 residues. The full variable domain, in which reference TRBV7-9 and TRBJ2-1 provide the parts outside the CDR3, is DTGVSQNPRHKITKRGQNVTFRCDPISEHNRLYWYRQTLGQGPEFLTYFQNEAQLEKSRLLSDRFSAERPKGSFSTLEIQRTEQGDSAMYLCASSSSGRAYYNEQFFGPGTRLTVL.

The chain is built from TRBV10-3 and TRBJ1-4, with TRBD1 matching 10 bases. Germline V lookup: CDR1 ENHRY, CDR2 SYGVKD. Germline trimming cut 6 bases from V and 0 bases from J; bases unmatched to any gene: 7. The CDR3 contains 17 residues. The CDR3 nucleotides read TGTGCCATCAGGCCGGGACAGGGGAGTGCAACTAATGAAAAACTGTTTTTT. Amino acids: CAIRPGQGSATNEKLFF.

This chain joins TRBV27 and TRBJ1-2; 10 bases map to TRBD1. V shed 8 bases and J 3 bases; nucleotides not matched to a gene: 9. In germline, CDR1 is MNHEY, CDR2 SMNVEV (reference sequence). The length of the CDR3 is 15 residues. In DNA, the CDR3 is TGTGCCAGCGCGCGACAGGGGGCATTTGACTATGGCTACACCTTC. Encoded protein: CASARQGAFDYGYTF.

This rearrangement joins TRBV19 to TRBJ2-2; D is possibly TRBD1 (6 bases). This CDR3 has 15 residues. From germline, CDR1 is LNHDA and CDR2 SQIVND (reference sequence). Deletions cut 3 bases from V and 5 bases from J, with 13 bases between. The CDR3 DNA follows: TGTGCCAGTAGTATGCCAGGGGAGAGGACCGGGGAGCTGTTTTTT. This gives the protein CASSMPGERTGELFF.

This chain uses TRBV7-9 with TRBJ2-5, with 9 bases identical to TRBD2. Germline CDR1 is SEHNR and CDR2 is FQNEAQ (reference sequence). Unmatched junction bases numbered 5, after V lost 2 bases and J lost 4 bases. The CDR3 is made up of 15 amino acids. CDR3 sequence: CASSLLAGVGETQYF. CDR3 nucleotides: TGTGCCAGCAGCTTATTAGCGGGAGTGGGAGAGACCCAGTACTTC.

The chain recombines TRBV5-4 with TRBJ1-1, with D uncertain. Trimming took off 2 bases at V and 2 bases at J, with 4 bases between the two ends. Germline V gene sequence: CDR1 SGHNT, CDR2 YYREEE (reference sequence). The CDR3 spans 12 residues. The CDR3 is CASSFRNTEAFF. The CDR3 coding sequence is TGTGCCAGCAGCTTTCGTAACACTGAAGCTTTCTTT.

This clone was observed once. The chain links TRBV6-6 to TRBJ2-5; TRBD2 matches at 9 bases. In germline, CDR1 is MNHNY, CDR2 SVGAGI (reference sequence). Trimming at V came to 3 bases and at J to 5 bases, leaving 7 bases not matched to a gene. The CDR3 is made up of 15 amino acids. The CDR3 DNA is TGTGCCAGCAGTTATAAGTCGGCGGGGGGGGAGACCCAGTACTTC. Translation: CASSYKSAGGETQYF.

This chain links TRBV6-2 or TRBV6-3 with TRBJ2-7, with 16 bases fitting TRBD2. Trimming cost V 2 bases and J 6 bases; bases outside gene matches: 13. CDR3 size: 19 residues. Germline CDR1 and CDR2: MNHEY and SVGEGT. The CDR3 region is CASSYARSGTSGRESEQYF. Written as DNA, the CDR3 is TGTGCCAGCAGTTACGCCCGGTCTGGGACTAGCGGGAGGGAGAGCGAGCAGTACTTC.

This clone was seen a handful of times. This chain connects TRBV7-8 to TRBJ2-7; TRBD2 agrees at 13 bases. V was pared by 3 bases and J by 12 bases, with 11 bases of the junction left unmatched. CDR3 length equals 15 residues. CDR1 and CDR2 (germline): SGHVS, FQNEAQ. Here the CDR3 reads CASSFSGTSGAPLYF. CDR3 DNA: TGTGCCAGCAGCTTCTCCGGGACTAGCGGGGCCCCTTTGTACTTC. Based on the CDR3 plus reference TRBV7-8 and TRBJ2-7, the full variable domain is GAGVSQSPRYKVAKRGQDVALRCDPISGHVSLFWYQQALGQGPEFLTYFQNEAQLDKSGLPSDRFFAERPEGSVSTLKIQRTQQEDSAVYLCASSFSGTSGAPLYFGPGTRLTVT.